The rows below give T cell receptor beta chains drawn from one sample of a study of TIL therapy for anti-PD-1-resistant metastatic lung cancer. The assay was immunoSEQ multiplex PCR, and TCRdb's table has in-frame clones only and misses some. The table records about 57,000 clones, roughly 85% of them present only once. Sequenced here: blood, sampled at baseline. These receptors were collected from a woman aged 25-85 years with non-small cell lung cancer. Each CDR3 is given with its conserved first and last residue. The order of the fields is D gene, V gene, CDR3 protein. A D gene is named only where the DNA matches it firmly.

>NA|TRBV7-2
CASSFEGNYGYTF
>TRBD2|TRBV30
CAWGTSGKNIQYF
>NA|TRBV7-9
CASGRDAQPQHF
>TRBD2|TRBV5-1
CASSLSLAPQETQYF
>TRBD2|TRBV6-6
CAGTASGGLNEQFF
>NA|TRBV27
CASRTGHGYTF
>NA|TRBV5-5
CASRSGAMNTEAFF
>NA|TRBV5-1
CASSYGGVNEKLFF
>NA|TRBV2
CASSPGTRGETQYF
>TRBD2|TRBV27
CASSFIAPTSGTHSYNEQFF
>NA|TRBV11-2
CASLQGYEQYF
>NA|TRBV5-6
CASSWDSTDTQYF
>NA|TRBV11-2
CASSLGRGTYEQYF
>TRBD1|TRBV15
CATSTQSGQKPSGANVLTF
>NA|TRBV6-1
CASSERDSKNIQYF
>TRBD2|TRBV11-3
CASSQAGVEQFF
>NA|TRBV29-1
CSVLTGSGNYGYTF
>NA|TRBV5-1
CASSSPEGNTGELFF